The 5 T cell receptor beta chains listed next were all sequenced from one sample in a study of sequential checkpoint blockade in melanoma. The treatment is: randomized to nivolumab then ipilimumab (arm A) or the reverse (arm B). Using immunoSEQ multiplex PCR, the repertoire was profiled, and TCRdb retains in-frame clones only, with some absent. In the table there are 20,000 to 25,000 clones, roughly four fifths of which are singletons. The sequenced sample was CD8+ T cells sorted from blood (inferred from file names), obtained from a patient given nivolumab and ipilimumab in sequence. The receptors originated from a human donor with melanoma.

The CDR3 DNA sequence: TGTGCCAGCAGTTCGGGGGGCGCGGCTAATGAAAAACTGTTTTTT. Its translation is CASSSGGAANEKLFF. The rearrangement uses TRBV2 and TRBJ1-4, with a tentative D call TRBD1 (6 bases). V was pared by 5 bases and J by 3 bases, with 13 bases between. Germline V gene data show CDR1 as SNHLY and CDR2 as FYNNEI. The length of the CDR3 is 15 residues.

The V call is TRBV5-5, the J call TRBJ2-7, with a weak D call TRBD1 (5 bases). This CDR3 region has 14 residues. V lost 2 bases to trimming and J lost 1 base, with 10 bases between them. Looked up from germline, CDR1 is SGHKS and CDR2 is YYEKEE (reference sequence). CDR3 protein: CASSLVSGSYEQYF. The CDR3 coding sequence is TGTGCCAGCAGCTTAGTATCAGGGTCCTACGAGCAGTACTTC. The full variable domain, with the rest looked up from reference TRBV5-5 and TRBJ2-7, is DAGVTQSPTHLIKTRGQQVTLRCSPISGHKSVSWYQQVLGQGPQFIFQYYEKEERGRGNFPDRFSARQFPNYSSELNVNALLLGDSALYLCASSLVSGSYEQYFGPGTRLTVT.

This clone appeared once. This chain links TRBV28 with TRBJ1-5; 10 nucleotides align to TRBD1. The CDR3 extends over 15 amino acids. Germline values: CDR1 MDHEN, CDR2 SYDVKM. V shed 4 bases, J shed 6 bases, and the junction held 6 bases outside the gene matches. CDR3 coding DNA: TGTGCCAGCAGTTCACCGGGACAGGGGTTTCAGCCCCAGCATTTT. Translated, it gives CASSSPGQGFQPQHF.

The chain recombines TRBV25-1 with TRBJ1-2, with a tentative D call TRBD1 (5 bases). The length of the CDR3 is 16 residues. Trimming cost V 3 bases and J 0 bases, with 14 bases left between them. Germline assignment: CDR1 MGHDK and CDR2 SYGVNS. CDR3 DNA sequence: TGTGCCAGCAGTGATTCCCGACAGCTCGCTAACTATGGCTACACCTTC. It codes for CASSDSRQLANYGYTF.

The rearrangement joins TRBV7-8 to TRBJ2-1; 8 bases match TRBD2. Germline trimming cut 5 bases from V and 7 bases from J; bases unmatched to any gene: 10. CDR1 is SGHVS, CDR2 FQNEAQ, per germline. The CDR3 has 15 residues. This CDR3 reads CASSPGSQRENEQFF. CDR3 DNA: TGTGCCAGCAGCCCCGGTAGTCAGCGGGAGAATGAGCAGTTCTTC.